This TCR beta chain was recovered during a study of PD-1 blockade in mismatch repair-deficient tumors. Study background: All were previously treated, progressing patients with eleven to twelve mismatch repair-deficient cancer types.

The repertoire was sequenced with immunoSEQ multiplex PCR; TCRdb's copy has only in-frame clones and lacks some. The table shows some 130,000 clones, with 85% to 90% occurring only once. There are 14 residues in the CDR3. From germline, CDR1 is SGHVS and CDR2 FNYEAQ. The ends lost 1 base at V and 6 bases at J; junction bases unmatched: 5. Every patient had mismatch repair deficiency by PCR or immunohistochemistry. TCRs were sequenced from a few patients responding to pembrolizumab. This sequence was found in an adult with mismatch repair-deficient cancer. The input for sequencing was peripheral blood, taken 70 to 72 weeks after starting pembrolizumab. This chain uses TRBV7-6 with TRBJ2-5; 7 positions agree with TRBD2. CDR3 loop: CASSLGGGAQTQYF. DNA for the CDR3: TGTGCCAGCAGCTTAGGGGGAGGGGCCCAGACCCAGTACTTC.